The 22 T cell receptor beta chains below all came from one sample that was sequenced in a study of shared clonotypes between healthy human individuals. Assay: immunoSEQ multiplex PCR; the TCRdb copy retains only in-frame clones and omits some. The data contain about 490,000 clones, more than 75% of them seen just once; the ten biggest clones take up more than 10%. The sequencing sample was made of PBMCs. The receptors shown here come from a woman aged 40 to 50 in good health. Some clones in this sample may be carry-over from other donors' samples.

Regarding this clone: A read error is the likely source, as a far larger clone sits one nucleotide away. The V gene is TRBV6-5, the J gene TRBJ1-1, with no clear D. The CDR3 contains 12 residues. V gave up 6 bases and J gave up 1 base, with 6 bases separating them. CDR1 and CDR2 (germline): MNHEY, SVGAGI. The CDR3 region is CASRRQNTEAFF. CDR3 in DNA: TGTGCCAGCAGAAGACAGAACACTGAAGCTTTCTTT.

The chain carries TRBV28 and TRBJ2-2, with D unclear. With 5 bases removed from V and 3 bases from J, the gap between germline ends came to 28 bases. The CDR3 length is 20 residues. Looked up from germline, CDR1 is MDHEN and CDR2 is SYDVKM. The CDR3 reads CASSHGGRWSAGVDTGELFF. The CDR3, as DNA: TGTGCCAGCAGTCATGGTGGAAGGTGGTCGGCCGGAGTCGACACCGGGGAGCTGTTTTTT.

This clone was seen more than once but under ten times. The rearrangement joins TRBV11-2 to TRBJ2-5; perhaps TRBD2 as D (5 bases). Deletions cut 2 bases from V and 1 base from J, with 11 bases between. Germline values: CDR1 SGHAT, CDR2 FQNNGV. CDR3 size: 15 residues. CDR3 DNA: TGTGCCAGCAGCTTACTCCGGGCGGGCCAAGAGACCCAGTACTTC. The encoded protein is CASSLLRAGQETQYF. Full variable domain (remainder filled in from reference TRBV11-2 and TRBJ2-5): EAGVAQSPRYKIIEKRQSVAFWCNPISGHATLYWYQQILGQGPKLLIQFQNNGVVDDSQLPKDRFSAERLKGVDSTLKIQPAKLEDSAVYLCASSLLRAGQETQYFGPGTRLLVL.

The rearrangement links TRBV28 to TRBJ1-5; D unclear. CDR1 MDHEN and CDR2 SYDVKM come from the germline V gene. V lost 11 bases and J 0 bases, leaving 20 bases between the germline ends. The CDR3 loop spans 16 amino acids. Here the CDR3 reads CAPPGGMNYSNQPQHF. In nucleotides, the CDR3 is TGTGCCCCCCCCGGCGGGATGAACTATAGCAATCAGCCCCAGCATTTT.

CDR3 region: CASSPPTGVQNIQYF. Written as DNA, the CDR3 is TGTGCCAGCTCACCACCCACGGGAGTTCAAAACATTCAGTACTTC. This chain connects TRBV18 to TRBJ2-4, with TRBD2 as a possible D gene (6 bases). The CDR3 runs to 15 residues. V was pared by 0 bases and J by 5 bases, with 11 bases between. Germline V gives CDR1 KGHSH, CDR2 LQKENI. The entire variable domain, with the rest obtained from reference TRBV18 and TRBJ2-4, is as follows: NAGVMQNPRHLVRRRGQEARLRCSPMKGHSHVYWYRQLPEEGLKFMVYLQKENIIDESGMPKERFSAEFPKEGPSILRIQQVVRGDSAAYFCASSPPTGVQNIQYFGAGTRLSVL.

Turning to this clone: Other nucleotide sequences from this sample produce the same CDR3. The chain uses TRBV28 and TRBJ2-7; 7 bases are a match to TRBD2. J was trimmed by 3 bases and V by 2 bases; bases with no gene match: 1. Germline CDR1 MDHEN, CDR2 SYDVKM. The CDR3 covers 13 residues. CDR3: CASSLGGSYEQYF. DNA of the CDR3: TGTGCCAGCAGTTTAGGCGGGAGCTACGAGCAGTACTTC.

This chain links TRBV5-1 with TRBJ2-1, with 8 bases matching TRBD2. The germline V gene encodes CDR1 SGHRS and CDR2 YFSETQ. V gave up 4 bases and J gave up 5 bases; unmatched junction bases: 5. This CDR3 has 14 amino acids. CDR3 nucleotide sequence: TGCGCCAGCAGCCAGACTAGCGTAGACAATGAGCAGTTCTTC. It translates to CASSQTSVDNEQFF. Supplemented by reference TRBV5-1 and TRBJ2-1, the full variable domain reads KAGVTQTPRYLIKTRGQQVTLSCSPISGHRSVSWYQQTPGQGLQFLFEYFSETQRNKGNFPGRFSGRQFSNSRSEMNVSTLELGDSALYLCASSQTSVDNEQFFGPGTRLTVL.

The rearrangement links TRBV28 to TRBJ2-7; D is undetermined. With 5 bases removed from V and 0 bases from J, the gap between germline ends came to 11 bases. The CDR3 runs 14 residues. CDR1 and CDR2 (germline): MDHEN, SYDVKM. The CDR3: CASSILQSSYEQYF. DNA of the CDR3: TGTGCCAGCAGTATTCTCCAGAGCTCCTACGAGCAGTACTTC.

A word on this clone: A much bigger clone sits one base away, suggesting this may be a read error. V usage is TRBV7-9 and J usage is TRBJ2-3; no firm D call. The germline V gene has CDR1 SEHNR and CDR2 FQNEAQ (reference sequence). CDR3 length: 13 residues. The ends were cut back, 2 bases at V and 1 base at J, with 4 bases in the middle. CDR3 sequence: CASSLMGTDTQYF. The CDR3, as DNA: TGTGCCAGCAGCTTAATGGGCACAGATACGCAGTATTTT.

The chain links TRBV7-6 to TRBJ1-6; D perhaps matches TRBD1 (6 bases). Trimming took 6 bases from V and 11 from J, leaving 20 bases between them. The CDR3 loop spans 15 amino acids. The germline V gene has CDR1 SGHVS and CDR2 FNYEAQ. The CDR3 bases are TGTGCCAGCAGTCCTACAGTACAGGGACGAACACCCCTCCACTTT. Residues: CASSPTVQGRTPLHF.

This chain's CDR3 is CASSVGPSRNTQYF. The CDR3 DNA follows: TGTGCCAGCAGCGTAGGGCCCAGTAGGAATACGCAGTATTTT. The chain carries TRBV9 and TRBJ2-3; D gene ambiguous. The CDR3 length is 14 residues. Germline assignment: CDR1 SGDLS and CDR2 YYNGEE. Trimming removed 0 bases from V and 7 bases from J, with 12 bases in between.

This clone has just a few counts. V is TRBV4-3 and J is TRBJ1-1; D not resolved. Germline-derived CDR1 and CDR2 are LGHNA and YSLEER. The CDR3 contains 15 residues. V was trimmed by 1 base and J by 1 base, leaving 10 bases between them. This chain's CDR3 is CASSQGGGANTEAFF. CDR3 DNA: TGCGCCAGCAGCCAAGGAGGCGGAGCGAACACTGAAGCTTTCTTT.

This clone was observed many times. The chain recombines TRBV6-1 with TRBJ2-3; D remains ambiguous. This CDR3 spans 15 amino acids. The germline V and J ends were trimmed by 1 base and 3 bases, with 11 bases remaining between them. Germline CDR1 reads MNHNS; CDR2 reads SASEGT. CDR3 loop: CASSEGGSETDTQYF. In DNA, the CDR3 is TGTGCCAGCAGTGAAGGGGGTTCGGAGACAGATACGCAGTATTTT.

V is TRBV7-6 and J is TRBJ2-5, with TRBD1 identical over 7 bases. The length of the CDR3 is 16 residues. Trimming removed 4 bases from V and 5 bases from J; junction bases left unmatched: 13. The germline gives CDR1 SGHVS, CDR2 FNYEAQ. As DNA, the CDR3 is TGTGCCAGCAGCTCTAGGGGGCAACTAGGAGTCGAGACCCAGTACTTC. Protein product: CASSSRGQLGVETQYF.

V gene TRBV28 combines with J gene TRBJ2-3; no reliable D call. The CDR3 spans 11 residues. Germline CDR1 is MDHEN and CDR2 is SYDVKM. Trimming stripped 4 bases from V and 5 bases from J, with 4 bases between. CDR3 region: CASSYQDTQYF. The CDR3 nucleotides are TGTGCCAGCAGTTACCAAGATACGCAGTATTTT.

CDR3 nucleotide sequence: TGTGCCAGCAGCGGGAGTCGCACAGATACGCAGTATTTT. Its translation is CASSGSRTDTQYF. This chain joins TRBV5-6 and TRBJ2-3; weak D call: TRBD2 (5 bases). Trimming left V 4 bases short and J 1 base short, with 7 bases between. CDR1 is SGHDT, CDR2 YYEEEE, per germline. The CDR3 has 13 amino acids.

The V and J genes are TRBV7-2 and TRBJ2-7, with D uncertain. The ends were cut back, 5 bases at V and 4 bases at J, with 9 bases in the middle. Per germline, CDR1 SGHTA and CDR2 FQGNSA. This CDR3 comprises 12 residues. CDR3 sequence: CASSVWGYEQYF. In DNA form, the CDR3 reads TGTGCCAGCAGCGTCTGGGGTTACGAGCAGTACTTC.

V gene TRBV11-2 combines with J gene TRBJ1-1; D not certain. This CDR3 is built from 16 residues. Germline V gene data show CDR1 as SGHAT and CDR2 as FQNNGV. Trimming removed 0 bases from V and 4 bases from J, with 15 bases in between. The CDR3 nucleotides read TGTGCCAGCAGCTTAGAGTTTGGAAAGCGGGGCACTGAAGCTTTCTTT. Translated: CASSLEFGKRGTEAFF.

The chain links TRBV7-9 to TRBJ2-3; TRBD2 might be the D (5 bases). CDR1 SEHNR and CDR2 FQNEAQ come from the germline V gene (reference sequence). This CDR3 has 14 residues. Trimming shortened V by 5 bases and J by 6 bases, and 15 bases separated the two germline ends. CDR3 bases: TGTGCCAGCAGCCCGGGGTCCCGCCGGGATACGCAGTATTTT. Protein product: CASSPGSRRDTQYF.

J is TRBJ1-5 and V is TRBV4-3, with a possible D match to TRBD1 (5 bases). The length of the CDR3 is 19 residues. Trimming removed 0 bases from V and 0 bases from J, with 18 bases in between. Germline CDR1 is LGHNA and CDR2 is YSLEER. The chain's CDR3 is CASSQDLSAGAGSNQPQHF. The CDR3 region has the DNA TGCGCCAGCAGCCAAGATCTAAGTGCTGGGGCTGGTAGCAATCAGCCCCAGCATTTT.

V usage is TRBV7-3 and J usage is TRBJ1-2, with D possibly matching TRBD1 (5 bases). The V and J ends lost 3 bases and 2 bases respectively, with 7 bases between them. The CDR3 extends over 13 amino acids. The germline CDR1 and CDR2 sequences are SGHTA and FQGTGA. The CDR3 coding sequence is TGTGCCAGCAGCTTGGGGGTGAACTATGGCTACACCTTC. Translation: CASSLGVNYGYTF.

On this clone itself: This specimen includes other DNA sequences encoding the same CDR3. This sequence joins TRBV7-9 and TRBJ1-4; 10 nucleotides agree with TRBD1. Germline loops: CDR1 SEHNR, CDR2 FQNEAQ (reference sequence). CDR3 size: 15 residues. The V segment lost 5 bases and the J segment 5 bases; nucleotides outside the gene matches: 5. CDR3 sequence reads: CASSTRTGGNEKLFF. The CDR3 nucleotides read TGTGCCAGCAGCACCCGGACAGGGGGGAATGAAAAACTGTTTTTT.